These 21 T cell receptor beta chains share one sample of origin, sequenced in a study of blood T cell repertoires in COVID-19. Libraries were prepared by immunoSEQ multiplex PCR; TCRdb keeps only in-frame clonotypes and omits some of them. The data hold 30,000 to 40,000 clones, with about 89% observed a single time. The material sequenced was peripheral blood. The receptors here all came from a man aged 65-85 years with active COVID-19.

The V gene is TRBV5-1, the J gene TRBJ1-2, with D perhaps TRBD1 (5 bases). The CDR3 spans 13 residues. Trimming stripped 4 bases from V and 6 bases from J, with 13 bases between. CDR1 is SGHRS and CDR2 is YFSETQ in the germline V gene. The DNA of the CDR3 is TGCGCCAGCAGCCCAGGGTCGGTCGATGGCTACACCTTC. Its translation is CASSPGSVDGYTF.

In its sample, this clone was seen a few times. The chain combines TRBV21-1 with TRBJ2-7; the table's D call, TRBD2, was not checked against the DNA. TRBV21-1 is a listed pseudogene. There are 13 residues in the CDR3. CDR3 region: CASSRVAGGEQYF. CDR3 nucleotide sequence: TGTGCCAGCAGTAGGGTAGCGGGAGGCGAGCAGTACTTC.

CDR3 nucleotides: TGTGCCAGCTCACCAGACGGGGGTGGGTCACCCCTCCACTTT. Translation: CASSPDGGGSPLHF. The chain carries TRBV18 and TRBJ1-6; D is perhaps TRBD1 (5 bases). The CDR3 runs 14 residues. CDR1 KGHSH and CDR2 LQKENI come from the germline V gene. Trimming pared 2 bases from V and 10 bases from J, leaving 12 bases between.

The chain has TRBV28 and TRBJ1-2, with D perhaps matching TRBD1 (6 bases). CDR3 size: 13 residues. Trimming removed 4 bases at V and 8 bases at J, with 14 bases between. CDR1 is MDHEN and CDR2 is SYDVKM in the germline V gene. CDR3 loop: CASSSTGPVGYTF. The CDR3 region has the DNA TGTGCCAGCAGTTCGACAGGTCCCGTAGGCTACACCTTC.

This chain joins TRBV7-9 and TRBJ1-5, with D possibly matching TRBD1 (5 bases). The ends were cut back, 1 base at V and 7 bases at J, with 20 bases in the middle. CDR1 is SEHNR, CDR2 FQNEAQ, per germline (reference sequence). The CDR3 runs 17 residues. Here the CDR3 reads CASSLDLGGGKGQPQHF. The CDR3 DNA reads TGTGCCAGCAGCTTAGACCTCGGGGGGGGTAAGGGACAGCCCCAGCATTTT.

The chain has TRBV19 and TRBJ2-7; no clear D. Germline V CDR1 and CDR2: LNHDA, SQIVND (reference sequence). Trimming cost V 0 bases and J 0 bases, with 6 bases left between them. This CDR3 is built from 14 residues. CDR3 in DNA: TGTGCCAGTAGTATAGACGCAGTCTCCTACGAGCAGTACTTC. It encodes CASSIDAVSYEQYF.

This rearrangement joins TRBV6-5 to TRBJ1-2, with D possibly TRBD1 on 6 matching bases. Between the trimmed V and J ends, which lost 5 bases and 3 bases, there was a span of 16 bases. The CDR3 has 15 residues. The germline CDR1 and CDR2 sequences are MNHEY and SVGAGI. CDR3 residues: CASSPSGTTYYGYTF. DNA for the CDR3: TGTGCCAGCAGTCCCTCCGGGACAACCTACTATGGCTACACCTTC.

This sequence joins TRBV27 and TRBJ2-1; 8 nucleotides align to TRBD2. Trimming at V came to 2 bases and at J to 4 bases, leaving 7 bases not matched to a gene. The CDR3 runs 16 residues. Germline V lookup: CDR1 MNHEY, CDR2 SMNVEV (reference sequence). The CDR3 sequence is CASSLIRVAGYNEQFF. CDR3 DNA: TGTGCCAGCAGTTTAATCCGGGTAGCGGGGTACAATGAGCAGTTCTTC.

The CDR3 DNA reads as TGTGCCAGCAGCTTGCAGGGGGGCGCAGATACGCAGTATTTT. It codes for CASSLQGGADTQYF. The J gene is TRBJ2-3, the V gene TRBV5-4, with D perhaps TRBD1 (7 bases). V was pared by 1 base and J by 4 bases, with 10 bases between. The CDR3 is made up of 14 amino acids. The germline V gene has CDR1 SGHNT and CDR2 YYREEE (reference sequence).

The rearrangement links TRBV7-2 to TRBJ1-6; no clear D gene. The germline gives CDR1 SGHTA, CDR2 FQGNSA. V lost 0 bases to trimming and J lost 0 bases, with 15 bases between them. This CDR3 contains 19 residues. The CDR3 spells CASSLAPSLRSSYNSPLHF. In nucleotides, the CDR3 is TGTGCCAGCAGCTTAGCGCCTTCGTTACGGAGCTCCTATAATTCACCCCTCCACTTT.

The table lists this clone with a count of one. For the CDR3, the DNA is TGTGCCATCAGTGAGGACACGACAGGAGGCGAGCAGTTCTTC. Protein sequence: CAISEDTTGGEQFF. This sequence joins TRBV10-3 and TRBJ2-1; perhaps TRBD1 as D (6 bases). Germline CDR1 and CDR2: ENHRY and SYGVKD. V gave up 2 bases and J gave up 10 bases, with 15 bases separating them. The length of the CDR3 is 14 residues.

The chain uses TRBV5-5 and TRBJ2-5, with 8 bases aligning to TRBD2. Looked up from germline, CDR1 is SGHKS and CDR2 is YYEKEE (reference sequence). The CDR3 sequence is 14 residues long. V shed 4 bases, J shed 5 bases, and the junction held 7 bases outside the gene matches. CDR3 nucleotides: TGTGCCAGCAGCCTTGGGAGCGGGAGTGAGACCCAGTACTTC. The encoded protein is CASSLGSGSETQYF.

The V call is TRBV7-2, the J call TRBJ1-1; D remains unclear. The length of the CDR3 is 13 residues. V was trimmed by 3 bases and J by 1 base, leaving 6 bases between them. The V gene's germline CDR1 is SGHTA and CDR2 FQGNSA. The CDR3 bases are TGTGCCAGCAGCTTTGCAGAGAACACTGAAGCTTTCTTT. Its protein is CASSFAENTEAFF.

This clone was detected only once. This sequence joins TRBV7-2 and TRBJ1-2; TRBD1 is a possible D gene (5 bases). The CDR3 contains 15 residues. The V gene lost 2 bases and the J gene lost 8 bases, with 18 bases spanning the gap. Germline V CDR1 and CDR2: SGHTA, FQGNSA. CDR3 nucleotides: TGTGCCAGCAGCTTAACACCCGGGACTCAGAGAGGCTACACCTTC. Protein: CASSLTPGTQRGYTF.

The V and J genes are TRBV4-3 and TRBJ2-3; 7 bases are a match to TRBD2. Unmatched junction bases numbered 6, after V lost 4 bases and J lost 5 bases. Germline CDR1 and CDR2: LGHNA and YSLEER. The CDR3 consists of 14 residues. CDR3 amino acids: CASSREIAGDTQYF. CDR3 nucleotide sequence: TGCGCCAGCAGCCGAGAAATAGCGGGAGATACGCAGTATTTT.

A word on this clone: Distinct nucleotide sequences in the sample also encode this CDR3. The chain uses TRBV5-1 and TRBJ2-7; D unclear. Trimming shortened V by 0 bases and J by 0 bases, and 7 bases separated the two germline ends. CDR1 SGHRS and CDR2 YFSETQ come from the germline V gene. The CDR3 spans 14 residues. The CDR3 is CASSLDTNSYEQYF. The DNA of the CDR3 is TGCGCCAGCAGCTTGGACACGAACTCCTACGAGCAGTACTTC.

Written as DNA, the CDR3 is TGTGCCAGCAGCTTAAGTAGCGGGAGTTTCGAGCAGTACTTC. It translates to CASSLSSGSFEQYF. V usage is TRBV7-9 and J usage is TRBJ2-7; TRBD2 matches at 9 bases. The length of the CDR3 is 14 residues. CDR1 is SEHNR, CDR2 FQNEAQ, per germline (reference sequence). Trimming at V came to 2 bases and at J to 6 bases, leaving 5 bases not matched to a gene.

The chain joins TRBV5-8 to TRBJ1-2, with D tentatively TRBD1 (5 bases). The germline V gene has CDR1 SGHTS and CDR2 YDEGEE. V lost 2 bases to trimming and J lost 8 bases, with 16 bases between them. CDR3 size: 14 residues. CDR3 sequence (DNA): TGTGCCAGCAGCTTCGCTGGCCAGGGATACGGCTACACCTTC. Encoded protein: CASSFAGQGYGYTF.

The gene calls are TRBV4-3 and TRBJ2-1; D may be TRBD2 (6 bases). The CDR3 has 16 residues. Germline V gives CDR1 LGHNA, CDR2 YSLEER. V was shortened by 0 bases and J by 3 bases, with 12 bases between the two germline ends. CDR3 DNA sequence: TGCGCCAGCAGCCAAGAACGAGACGGGAGCTACAATGAGCAGTTCTTC. It specifies CASSQERDGSYNEQFF.

This chain joins TRBV5-8 and TRBJ2-7, with D possibly matching TRBD1 (6 bases). Per germline, CDR1 SGHTS and CDR2 YDEGEE. The V gene lost 1 base and the J gene lost 6 bases, with 14 bases spanning the gap. The CDR3 loop spans 14 amino acids. In DNA, the CDR3 is TGTGCCAGCAGCTTGAGAGGTGGACAGATCGAGCAGTACTTC. It codes for CASSLRGGQIEQYF.

This clone showed up just once. The chain uses TRBV5-1 and TRBJ2-3, with D tentatively TRBD2 (6 bases). V was trimmed by 0 bases and J by 3 bases, leaving 11 bases between them. CDR3 length: 15 residues. The germline V gene has CDR1 SGHRS and CDR2 YFSETQ. CDR3 nucleotides: TGCGCCAGCAGCTTGGGCCCCCGGGGGACAGATACGCAGTATTTT. It is translated as CASSLGPRGTDTQYF.